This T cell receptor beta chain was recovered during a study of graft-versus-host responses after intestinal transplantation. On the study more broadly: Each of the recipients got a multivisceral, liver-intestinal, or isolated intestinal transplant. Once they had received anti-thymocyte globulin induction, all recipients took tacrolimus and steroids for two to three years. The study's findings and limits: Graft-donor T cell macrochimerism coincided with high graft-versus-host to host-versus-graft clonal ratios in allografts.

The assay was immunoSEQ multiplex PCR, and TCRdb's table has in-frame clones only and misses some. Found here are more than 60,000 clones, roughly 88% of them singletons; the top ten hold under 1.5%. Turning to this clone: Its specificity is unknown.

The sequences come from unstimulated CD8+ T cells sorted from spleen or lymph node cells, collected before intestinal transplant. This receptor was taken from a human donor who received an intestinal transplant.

CDR3 region: CASSLTGENENTIYF. The CDR3 DNA is TGTGCCAGCAGCCTCACAGGGGAAAATGAAAACACCATATATTTT. The chain is built from TRBV14 and TRBJ1-3, with TRBD1 identical over 7 bases. This CDR3 is 15 amino acids long. The germline V gene encodes CDR1 SGHDN and CDR2 FVKESK. Germline trimming cut 4 bases from V and 6 bases from J; bases unmatched to any gene: 9.